The present T cell receptor (beta chain) was sequenced within a study of T cells in Graves' hyperthyroidism and ophthalmopathy. RNA transcripts yielded amplified TCR beta CDR3 regions. The TCR CDR3 was amplified in a first-round RT-PCR using the HTBI primer set. TCRdb itself ran the multiplex PCR reads through MiXCR, one entry per CDR3 protein. In the table there are roughly 96,000 distinct CDR3 sequences, over 50% of which are singletons. This clonotype was seen a handful of times. Germline V gives CDR1 MNHNY, CDR2 SVGAGI (reference sequence). The V end was cut by 8 bases, the J end by 0 bases, with 17 bases between. This CDR3 has 15 amino acids.

The sequencing sample was made of blood. This TCR was recovered from a woman in her thirties or forties with Graves' hyperthyroidism. The rearrangement uses TRBV6-6 and TRBJ2-7, with D perhaps TRBD2 (5 bases). This CDR3 reads CASGSGISSSYEQYF. The CDR3 DNA reads as TGTGCCAGCGGATCCGGGATTTCGAGCTCCTACGAGCAGTACTTC.